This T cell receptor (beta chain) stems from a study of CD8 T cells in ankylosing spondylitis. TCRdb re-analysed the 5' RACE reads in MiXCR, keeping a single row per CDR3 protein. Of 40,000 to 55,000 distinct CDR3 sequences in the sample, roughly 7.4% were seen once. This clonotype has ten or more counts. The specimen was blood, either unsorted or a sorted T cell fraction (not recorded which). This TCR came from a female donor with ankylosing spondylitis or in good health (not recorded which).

DNA for the CDR3: TGCAGTGCTAGTCAAGTGCGGTTGAACACCGGGGAGCTGTTTTTT. Protein sequence: CSASQVRLNTGELFF. The genes are TRBV20-1 and TRBJ2-2; D uncertain. V lost 3 bases and J 1 base, leaving 12 bases between the germline ends. The CDR3 length is 15 residues. The germline CDR1 and CDR2 sequences are DFQATT and SNEGSKA (reference sequence).